This T cell receptor beta chain was captured by sequencing in a study of response to subunit inactivated influenza vaccine. This clonotype was detected a few times. Its specificity is unknown. V gave up 0 bases and J gave up 3 bases; unmatched junction bases: 6. The germline V gene encodes CDR1 SEHNR and CDR2 FQNEAQ (reference sequence). The CDR3 covers 17 residues. The study's findings and limits: The authors proposed limited new T cell recruitment per seasonal influenza vaccination.

TCRdb recomputed calls from the RT-PCR reads with MiXCR, one row per CDR3 protein. The sample includes hundreds of thousands of distinct CDR3 sequences, 12% to 15% seen only once; the top ten take less than 8.5%. J is TRBJ2-3 and V is TRBV7-9, with 10 bases identical to TRBD2. The material was PBMCs from blood, obtained roughly 2 weeks before vaccination. The sequence came from a man aged 45-65 years who received an inactivated influenza vaccine. In DNA, the CDR3 is TGTGCCAGCAGCTTAGCGCCTAGCGGGAGTTTTACAGATACGCAGTATTTT. Translating gives CASSLAPSGSFTDTQYF.